This record looks at one TCR beta chain sequence and its context. It lacks a known antigen. No base-level quality is on record; no much larger clone is a single base apart. The data originate from a study of shared T cell receptors in the human thymus (dated by TCRdb to the early 2020s). About the study as a whole: The study investigated the way shared, self-reactive T-cell receptor alpha chains are produced in the human thymus.

V loses 1 base of germline sequence and J loses 4 bases, and the interval between the two ends is 14 bases. Sequences SGHDT (CDR1) and YYEEEE (CDR2) are obtained from the germline V gene. From the cysteine through the phenylalanine, the CDR3 covers 16 amino acids. Of all the DNA, just the CDR3 is kept, 48 bases in frame from base 1. To prepare the library, the immunoSEQ multiplex PCR assay was applied. Sourced from immuneACCESS, this table was stored by TCRdb with only in-frame sequences that have V and J called. A share of the clones is absent; for the studies checked, an unresolved V gene accounts for under half, and the remainder has no known explanation. This sample is represented by hundreds of thousands of clones; approximately 89% of them were singletons. The ten largest clones add up to about 0.0094% of the sample. These data also formed part of another study, on human thymus T cells. Drawing on the second study: In Finland, the donors were immunologically healthy infants who were having open corrective cardiac surgery for congenital heart defects. Thymus tissue was collected as surgical resects that were removed during corrective cardiac surgery. Biased V and J gene segment usage appeared to be present in both thymic and peripheral blood repertoires. Highly overlapping thymic TCR repertoires among unrelated individuals were reported in the related research. The study used roughly eight infant thymus samples plus four related peripheral blood samples to characterize TCR alpha and beta repertoires. Donor ages ranging from 7 to 244 days were recorded, and roughly six male and a couple of female infants were included in the cohort. Thymocytes were freed from the tissue by mechanical means and kept at -70 degrees C as pellets of roughly 9-30 million cells. A QIAsymphony instrument was used to extract genomic DNA from the frozen cell pellets. The immunoSEQ multiplex PCR assay was used to amplify the TCRB and TCRAD loci from a standardized amount of quality-controlled genomic DNA. The amplicons covered the V(D)J region and were long enough to include the CDR3 and to identify the V and J genes. The amplicons were sequenced on an Illumina platform via the commercial immunoSEQ service. Primer bias and sequencing errors were corrected as previously described, and TCRAD and TCRB were defined on the basis of the IMGT database. Analysis of the repertoires was done with immunoSEQ Analyzer 3.0 and VDJTools and included basic statistics, V/J segment usage, diversity estimates, rarefaction and pairwise overlap. Diversity was estimated with Chao1, ChaoE, Efron-Thisted, Shannon and inverse Simpson indices, and also on datasets down-sampled to the smallest sample. Repertoire overlap used strict matching of CDR3 nucleotide sequence, V gene and J gene, with Jaccard-based multidimensional scaling clustering. Thymus samples yielded on average around 810,000 unique TCRB clonotypes, compared with 75,000 to 85,000 from blood samples.

The source of this sequence is a boy under two years old with a congenital heart defect. Donor details come from another sample of the same person, matched by shared clones. Recombination linked TRBV5-6 to TRBJ1-4, with a tentative D gene TRBD1 over 5 matching bases. Sample: thymocytes. The CDR3 here reads CASSLRPRALNEKLFF. The DNA sequence is given as TGTGCCAGCAGCTTGCGCCCCAGGGCCCTTAATGAAAAACTGTTTTTT.